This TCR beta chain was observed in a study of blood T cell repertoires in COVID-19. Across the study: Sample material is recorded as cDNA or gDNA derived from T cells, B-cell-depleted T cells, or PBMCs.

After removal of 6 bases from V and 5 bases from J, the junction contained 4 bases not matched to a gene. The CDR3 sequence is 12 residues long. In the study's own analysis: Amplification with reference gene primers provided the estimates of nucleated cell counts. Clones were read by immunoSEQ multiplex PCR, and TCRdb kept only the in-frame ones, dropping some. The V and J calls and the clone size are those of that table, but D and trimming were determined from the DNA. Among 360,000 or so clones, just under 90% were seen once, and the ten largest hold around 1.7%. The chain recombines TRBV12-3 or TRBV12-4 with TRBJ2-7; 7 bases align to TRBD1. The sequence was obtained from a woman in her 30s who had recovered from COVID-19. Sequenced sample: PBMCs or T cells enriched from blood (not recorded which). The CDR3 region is CASSHRGHEQYF. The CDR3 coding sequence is TGTGCCAGCAGCCACAGGGGTCACGAGCAGTACTTC.